This TCR beta chain was obtained from a study of vaccination effects on CD4 cells after COVID-19. Across the study: The cohort was immunized with two doses of either the BNT162b2 or mRNA-1273 vaccine.

The table came from immunoSEQ multiplex PCR; TCRdb's copy has only in-frame clones and leaves some out. The sample has 77,000 or so clones, about 78% seen once. Notes on the study in general: Marked clonal contraction of infection- and vaccine-induced clones was seen late after vaccination.

Points on this clone: Its antigen remains unknown.

Viral peptide pools were used in the ViraFEST assay to expand antigen-specific CD4+ T cells, and sequencing came afterward. After more than 8 days in culture, the CD4+ T cells were isolated. Nobody among the vaccine recipients had prior SARS-CoV-2 infection (nucleocapsid antibodies were negative). The authors exchanged half the medium for IL-2 medium on days 3 and 7. The receptor's source is a human donor who received a COVID-19 vaccine. This specimen consisted of CD4+ T cells from PBMCs cultured with SARS-CoV-2 spike peptides, obtained before COVID-19 vaccination.

The CDR3 DNA follows: TGTGCCAGCAGCTTCGGACAGGGGGCGAACACCGGGGAGCTGTTTTTT. The encoded protein is CASSFGQGANTGELFF. The chain is built from TRBV7-3 and TRBJ2-2; 10 bases fit TRBD1. This CDR3 has 16 amino acids. The ends lost 3 bases at V and 0 bases at J; junction bases unmatched: 1. Germline CDR1 SGHTA, CDR2 FQGTGA.